This T cell receptor beta chain was recorded in a study of early T cells in non-severe SARS-CoV-2 infection. The overall study: Sequenced bulk RNA came from whole blood that was unsorted, and chains were unpaired.

V lost 0 bases to trimming and J lost 7 bases, with 7 bases between them. Germline V gives CDR1 SQVTM, CDR2 ANQGSEA. CDR3 length: 11 amino acids. Unique molecular identifiers (one per individual cDNA molecule) were attached. TCRdb re-derived calls from the 5' RACE reads in MiXCR, one entry per CDR3 protein. The top ten clones hold 3.5% to 5% of a sample with 45,000 to 60,000 distinct CDR3 sequences, 7.5% to 9.5% of them seen once. Study-level results: Reliance on VDJdb matching favored anti-spike CD8 responses; private and CD4 specificities were missed.

Points on this clonotype: Its target is not known.

This chain links TRBV29-1 with TRBJ2-7; D gene ambiguous. This material consisted of whole blood, taken at baseline. The sequence derives from an adult who was a healthcare worker with PCR-confirmed SARS-CoV-2 infection or an uninfected control (not recorded which). The CDR3 coding sequence is TGCAGCGTTGAAGAAACCCGGGAGCAGTACTTC. Protein sequence: CSVEETREQYF.